This T cell receptor beta chain was observed in a study of blood T cell repertoires in COVID-19. Study background: Acute and convalescent COVID-19 samples came from the United States, Italy and Spain. Sources were T cells, B-cell-depleted T cells, or PBMCs; the material itself was cDNA or gDNA.

The authors' processing: Cell counts per sample came from amplifying reference gene primers. The data were produced by immunoSEQ multiplex PCR, yet TCRdb's version contains in-frame clones alone and is incomplete. Clone size and V and J calls were adopted from that table, with D and trimming inferred from the DNA. The sample includes roughly 75,000 clones, about 79% seen only once; the top ten take 28%. This CDR3 has 14 amino acids. With 1 base removed from V and 1 base from J, the gap between germline ends came to 8 bases. Germline V gene lookup returns CDR1 SSHAT and CDR2 FNYEAQ (reference sequence).

This TCR derives from a man aged 65 to 85 with acute or convalescent COVID-19. This sequence joins TRBV7-7 and TRBJ2-7, with a weak D call TRBD1 (6 bases). The sample taken for sequencing was peripheral blood. The CDR3 spells CASSLETGSYEQYF. DNA of the CDR3: TGTGCCAGCAGCTTAGAGACAGGTTCCTACGAGCAGTACTTC.